A single sample is the source of the 10 T cell receptor beta chains below, sequenced in a study of response to subunit inactivated influenza vaccine. TCRdb re-analysed the RT-PCR reads in MiXCR, keeping a single row per CDR3 protein. The profile shows roughly 650,000 distinct CDR3 sequences, 14% of them singletons. The sample in question was PBMCs from blood, obtained less than 15 days before vaccination. The receptors originated from a man aged 45-65 years who received an inactivated influenza vaccine.

This clonotype has at least ten counts. The chain links TRBV7-9 to TRBJ1-5; TRBD1 is a possible D gene (5 bases). The CDR3 spans 13 residues. Trimming cost V 5 bases and J 7 bases, with 12 bases left between them. Germline V gene data show CDR1 as SEHNR and CDR2 as FQNEAQ (reference sequence). The CDR3 region is CASSLGPWQPQHF. The CDR3 bases are TGTGCCAGCAGCCTGGGACCATGGCAGCCCCAGCATTTT.

This clonotype was found many times. The chain links TRBV4-3 to TRBJ2-1, with 8 bases aligning to TRBD2. Trimming took 4 bases from V and 6 from J; bases not matched to a gene: 11. This CDR3 spans 16 amino acids. CDR1 and CDR2 from the germline V gene are LGHNA and YSLEER. The CDR3 reads CASSRSGLGGFNEQFF. As DNA, the CDR3 is TGCGCCAGCAGCCGATCGGGACTAGGGGGGTTCAATGAGCAGTTCTTC.

The gene calls are TRBV7-6 and TRBJ2-7; a weak D match, TRBD1 (5 bases). The CDR3 covers 13 residues. From germline, CDR1 is SGHVS and CDR2 FNYEAQ. The V end was cut by 5 bases, the J end by 2 bases, with 10 bases between. DNA of the CDR3: TGTGCCAGCAGCGACGACAGTACCTACGAGCAGTACTTC. It yields the protein CASSDDSTYEQYF.

This chain's CDR3 is CANQQGYTGELFF. Here the CDR3 DNA reads TGTGCTAATCAACAGGGATACACCGGGGAGCTGTTTTTT. The chain combines TRBV6-1 with TRBJ2-2; D perhaps matches TRBD1 (6 bases). The CDR3 is 13 residues long. Germline CDR1 is MNHNS and CDR2 is SASEGT.

This clonotype was seen a few times. V and J are TRBV28 and TRBJ2-3; TRBD2 might be the D (5 bases). The CDR3 covers 15 residues. CDR1 and CDR2 (germline): MDHEN, SYDVKM. Trimming removed 5 bases from V and 0 bases from J, with 12 bases in between. CDR3 region: CASSLRADSTDTQYF. In DNA form, the CDR3 reads TGTGCCAGCAGTCTGCGAGCGGATAGCACAGATACGCAGTATTTT.

This clonotype was detected only a few times. The chain carries TRBV6-1 and TRBJ2-3, with a possible D match to TRBD2 (6 bases). The germline V gene has CDR1 MNHNS and CDR2 SASEGT. Trimming took off 0 bases at V and 2 bases at J, with 12 bases between the two ends. The CDR3 covers 16 residues. DNA for the CDR3: TGTGCCAGCAGTGAAGCGATGGCGGGGACCACAGATACGCAGTATTTT. It specifies CASSEAMAGTTDTQYF.

This clonotype appeared many times. The chain is built from TRBV14 and TRBJ1-1; D is undetermined. The CDR3 runs to 11 residues. Germline V gene lookup returns CDR1 SGHDN and CDR2 FVKESK. The V and J ends lost 5 bases and 3 bases respectively, with 4 bases between them. The CDR3 region is CASSAYTEAFF. The CDR3, as DNA: TGTGCCAGCAGCGCTTACACTGAAGCTTTCTTT.

This clonotype was counted a few times. The rearrangement links TRBV29-1 to TRBJ1-5; D is unclear. The V end was cut by 4 bases, the J end by 2 bases, with 9 bases between. CDR1 and CDR2 (germline): SQVTM, ANQGSEA. The CDR3 totals 13 residues. This CDR3 reads CSVVQSGNQPQHF. In DNA form, the CDR3 reads TGCAGCGTTGTCCAGTCAGGCAATCAGCCCCAGCATTTT.

This clonotype was counted only a few times. The chain couples TRBV20-1 to TRBJ2-3; D remains unclear. This CDR3 has 8 amino acids. Germline assignment: CDR1 DFQATT and CDR2 SNEGSKA (reference sequence). V was pared by 1 base and J by 14 bases, with 4 bases between. The CDR3 bases are TGCAGTGCTAGAGGGGCGTATTTT. Residues: CSARGAYF.

The J gene is TRBJ2-7, the V gene TRBV7-6; weak D call: TRBD1 (6 bases). The CDR3 length is 13 residues. The V gene lost 5 bases and the J gene lost 6 bases, with 14 bases spanning the gap. Germline V CDR1 and CDR2: SGHVS, FNYEAQ. CDR3 sequence: CASSQITGIEQYF. Here the CDR3 DNA reads TGTGCCAGCAGCCAAATAACAGGGATCGAGCAGTACTTC.